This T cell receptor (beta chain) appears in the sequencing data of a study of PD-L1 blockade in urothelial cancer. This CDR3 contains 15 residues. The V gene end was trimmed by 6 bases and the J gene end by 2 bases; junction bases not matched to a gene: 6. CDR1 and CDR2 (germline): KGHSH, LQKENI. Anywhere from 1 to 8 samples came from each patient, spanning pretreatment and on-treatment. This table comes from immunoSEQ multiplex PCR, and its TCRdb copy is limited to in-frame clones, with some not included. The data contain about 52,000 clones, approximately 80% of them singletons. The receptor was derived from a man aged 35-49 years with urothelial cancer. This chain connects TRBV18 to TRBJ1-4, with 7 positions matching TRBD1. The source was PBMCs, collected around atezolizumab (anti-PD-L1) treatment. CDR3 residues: CASSSKGATNEKLFF. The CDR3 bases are TGTGCCAGCTCGTCGAAGGGGGCGACTAATGAAAAACTGTTTTTT.